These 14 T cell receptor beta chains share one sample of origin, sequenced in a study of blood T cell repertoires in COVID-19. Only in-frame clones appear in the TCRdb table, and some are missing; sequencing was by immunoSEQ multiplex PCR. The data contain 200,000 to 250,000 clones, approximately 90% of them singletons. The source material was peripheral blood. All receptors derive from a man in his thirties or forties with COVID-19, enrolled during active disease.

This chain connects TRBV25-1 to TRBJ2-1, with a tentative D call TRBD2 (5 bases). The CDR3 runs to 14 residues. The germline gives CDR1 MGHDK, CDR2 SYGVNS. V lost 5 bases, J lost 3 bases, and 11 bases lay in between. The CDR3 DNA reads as TGTGCCAGCAGTTTGGTCGGGAACTACAATGAGCAGTTCTTC. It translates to CASSLVGNYNEQFF.

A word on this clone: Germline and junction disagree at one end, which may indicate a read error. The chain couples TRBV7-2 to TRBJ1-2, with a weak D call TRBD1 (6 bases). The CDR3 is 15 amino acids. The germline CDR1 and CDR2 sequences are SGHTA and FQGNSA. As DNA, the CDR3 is TGTGCCAGCAGCTTCGGGACCACTTACCGGACAGAGCCGTGCTTC. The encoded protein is CASSFGTTYRTEPCF.

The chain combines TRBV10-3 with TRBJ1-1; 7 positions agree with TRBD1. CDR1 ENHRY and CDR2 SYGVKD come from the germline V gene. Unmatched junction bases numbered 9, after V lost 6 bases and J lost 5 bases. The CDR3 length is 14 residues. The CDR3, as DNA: TGTGCCATCAGACGCGCAGGGGGTCCAACTGAAGCTTTCTTT. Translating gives CAIRRAGGPTEAFF.

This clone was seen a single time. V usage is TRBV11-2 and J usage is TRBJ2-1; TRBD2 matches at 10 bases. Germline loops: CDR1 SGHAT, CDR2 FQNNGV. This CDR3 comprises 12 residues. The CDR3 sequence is CASLAGVREQFF. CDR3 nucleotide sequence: TGTGCTTCGCTAGCGGGAGTGAGGGAGCAGTTCTTC. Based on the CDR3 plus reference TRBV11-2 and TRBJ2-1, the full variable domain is EAGVAQSPRYKIIEKRQSVAFWCNPISGHATLYWYQQILGQGPKLLIQFQNNGVVDDSQLPKDRFSAERLKGVDSTLKIQPAKLEDSAVYLCASLAGVREQFFGPGTRLTVL.

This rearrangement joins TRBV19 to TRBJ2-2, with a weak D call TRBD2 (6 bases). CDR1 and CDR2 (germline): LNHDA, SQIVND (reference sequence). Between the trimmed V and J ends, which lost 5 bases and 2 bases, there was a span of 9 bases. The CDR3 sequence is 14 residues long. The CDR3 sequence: CASSAGPNTGELFF. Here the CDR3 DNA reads TGTGCCAGTAGTGCGGGACCCAACACCGGGGAGCTGTTTTTT.

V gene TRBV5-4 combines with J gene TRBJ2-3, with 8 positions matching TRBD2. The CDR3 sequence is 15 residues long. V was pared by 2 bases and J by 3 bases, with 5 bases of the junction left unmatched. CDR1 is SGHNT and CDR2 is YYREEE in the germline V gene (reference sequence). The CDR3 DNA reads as TGTGCCAGCAGCTTTGGAGGCGGGGGGACAGATACGCAGTATTTT. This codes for CASSFGGGGTDTQYF.

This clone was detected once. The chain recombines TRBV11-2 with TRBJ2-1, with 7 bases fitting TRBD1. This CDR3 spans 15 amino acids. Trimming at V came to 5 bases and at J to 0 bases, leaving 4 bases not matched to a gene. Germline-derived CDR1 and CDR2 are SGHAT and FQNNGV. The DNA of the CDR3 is TGTGCCAGCAGCCTGGGACAGAGCTCCTACAATGAGCAGTTCTTC. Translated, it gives CASSLGQSSYNEQFF.

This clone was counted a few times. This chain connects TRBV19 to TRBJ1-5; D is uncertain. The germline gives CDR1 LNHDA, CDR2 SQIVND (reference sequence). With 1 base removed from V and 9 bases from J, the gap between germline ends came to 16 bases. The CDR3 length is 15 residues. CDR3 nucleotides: TGTGCCAGTAGTATAGGAGGATTAAAGTTTCGGCCCCAGCATTTT. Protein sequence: CASSIGGLKFRPQHF. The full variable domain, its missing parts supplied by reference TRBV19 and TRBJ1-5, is DGGITQSPKYLFRKEGQNVTLSCEQNLNHDAMYWYRQDPGQGLRLIYYSQIVNDFQKGDIAEGYSVSREKKESFPLTVTSAQKNPTAFYLCASSIGGLKFRPQHFGDGTRLSIL.

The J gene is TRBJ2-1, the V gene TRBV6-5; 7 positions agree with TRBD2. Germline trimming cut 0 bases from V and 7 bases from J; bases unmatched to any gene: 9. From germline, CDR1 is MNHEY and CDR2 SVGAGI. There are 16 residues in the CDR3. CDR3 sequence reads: CASSYSQTGGRNEQFF. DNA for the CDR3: TGTGCCAGCAGTTACTCGCAGACGGGAGGCAGGAATGAGCAGTTCTTC.

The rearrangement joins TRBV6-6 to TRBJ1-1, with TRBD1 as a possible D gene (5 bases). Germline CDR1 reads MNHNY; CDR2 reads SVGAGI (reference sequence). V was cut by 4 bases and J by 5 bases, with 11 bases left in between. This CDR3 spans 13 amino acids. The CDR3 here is CASSWGVRTEAFF. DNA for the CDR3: TGTGCCAGCAGTTGGGGGGTACGAACTGAAGCTTTCTTT.

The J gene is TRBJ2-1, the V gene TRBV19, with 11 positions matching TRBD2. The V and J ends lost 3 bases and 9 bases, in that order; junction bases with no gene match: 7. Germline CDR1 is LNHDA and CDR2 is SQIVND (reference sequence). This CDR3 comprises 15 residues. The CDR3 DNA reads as TGTGCCAGTAGTATTCTAGCGGGAGGCGGTGGTGAGCAGTTCTTC. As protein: CASSILAGGGGEQFF.

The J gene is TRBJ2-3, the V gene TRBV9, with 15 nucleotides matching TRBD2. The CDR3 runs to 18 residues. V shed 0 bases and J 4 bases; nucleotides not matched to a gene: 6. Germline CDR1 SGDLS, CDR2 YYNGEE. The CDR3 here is CASSVARTSGRGPDTQYF. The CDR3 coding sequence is TGTGCCAGCAGCGTAGCGAGGACTAGCGGGAGGGGACCAGATACGCAGTATTTT.

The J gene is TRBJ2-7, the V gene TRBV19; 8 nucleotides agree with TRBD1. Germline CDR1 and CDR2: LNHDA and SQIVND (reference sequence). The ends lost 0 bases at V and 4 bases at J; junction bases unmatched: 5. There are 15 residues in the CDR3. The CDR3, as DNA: TGTGCCAGTAGTATAGACGACAGGGGCAGGTACGAGCAGTACTTC. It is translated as CASSIDDRGRYEQYF.

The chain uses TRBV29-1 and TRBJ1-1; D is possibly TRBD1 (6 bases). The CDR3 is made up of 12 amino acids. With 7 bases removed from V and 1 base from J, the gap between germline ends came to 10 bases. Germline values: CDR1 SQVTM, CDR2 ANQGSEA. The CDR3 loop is CSARQENTEAFF. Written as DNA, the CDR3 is TGCAGCGCACGACAGGAGAACACTGAAGCTTTCTTT.